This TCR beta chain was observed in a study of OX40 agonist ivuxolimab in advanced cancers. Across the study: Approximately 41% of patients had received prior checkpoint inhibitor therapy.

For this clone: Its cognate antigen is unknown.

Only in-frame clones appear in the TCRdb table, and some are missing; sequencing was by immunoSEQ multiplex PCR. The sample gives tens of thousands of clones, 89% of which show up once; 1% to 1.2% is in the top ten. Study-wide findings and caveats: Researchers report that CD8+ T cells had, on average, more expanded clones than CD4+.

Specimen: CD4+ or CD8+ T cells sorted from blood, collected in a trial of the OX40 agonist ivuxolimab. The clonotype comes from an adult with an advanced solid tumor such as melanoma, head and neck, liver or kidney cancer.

This chain's CDR3 is CAISDIGNQPQHF. The CDR3 coding sequence is TGTGCCATCAGTGATATAGGGAATCAGCCCCAGCATTTT. The chain has TRBV10-3 and TRBJ1-5; no definite D call. This CDR3 contains 13 residues. CDR1 and CDR2 (germline): ENHRY, SYGVKD. Deletions cut 3 bases from V and 4 bases from J, with 7 bases between.